This T cell receptor (beta chain) was sequenced during a study of siplizumab effects on memory and regulatory T cells. Study-wide findings and caveats: There was no confirmation of the suppressive function of proliferating Tregs from siplizumab cultures. Naive T cells seemed more diverse than memory cells and seemed major alloresponse contributors.

The CDR3 is 18 amino acids. The V gene's germline CDR1 is MGHRA and CDR2 YSYEKL. Trimming took 1 base from V and 7 from J; bases not matched to a gene: 15. The assay looked at 100,000 or so TCR templates in each sample. Clones were sequenced by immunoSEQ multiplex PCR, and TCRdb holds only the in-frame ones, with some missing. In the table there are roughly 110,000 clones, around 93% of which are singletons. Concerning this clone itself: Its antigen remains unidentified.

This receptor was taken from a human donor in good health. The chain combines TRBV4-1 with TRBJ1-2, with TRBD1 matching over 10 bases. The material sequenced was non-Treg CD4+ T cells sorted from blood. The CDR3 sequence is CASSQVTGQGSQFRGYTF. CDR3 nucleotides: TGCGCCAGCAGCCAAGTAACGGGACAGGGGAGTCAGTTCCGTGGCTACACCTTC.